These 29 T cell receptor beta chains originate from one sample sequenced in a study of T cell responses to AZD1222 COVID-19 vaccine. Sequenced by immunoSEQ multiplex PCR; TCRdb stores in-frame clones only, minus some. The sample includes 90,000 to 150,000 clones, 87% of them seen just once. This sample comprised peripheral blood, obtained on day 0 of AZD1222 vaccination. These receptor sequences come from an adult in good health.

V and J are TRBV27 and TRBJ1-1; no clear D. Germline V gene sequence: CDR1 MNHEY, CDR2 SMNVEV (reference sequence). The CDR3 length is 14 residues. Trimming pared 5 bases from V and 0 bases from J, leaving 10 bases between. This CDR3 is CASSGGLMNTEAFF. As DNA, the CDR3 is TGTGCCAGCAGTGGAGGACTGATGAACACTGAAGCTTTCTTT.

The chain joins TRBV9 to TRBJ1-2; possible D gene TRBD1, 6 bases. Germline assignment: CDR1 SGDLS and CDR2 YYNGEE. This CDR3 has 17 residues. V was pared by 4 bases and J by 7 bases, with 26 bases between. The CDR3 region is CASSSTGGRATPGGYTF. DNA for the CDR3: TGTGCCAGCAGCTCTACCGGGGGCAGGGCGACTCCTGGTGGCTACACCTTC.

This clone has only one observation. V is TRBV5-1 and J is TRBJ2-1; 8 bases fit TRBD1. Germline V gene sequence: CDR1 SGHRS, CDR2 YFSETQ. V lost 2 bases, J lost 3 bases, and 4 bases stayed unmatched. The CDR3 is 15 residues long. CDR3 residues: CASSLTGQVYNEQFF. As DNA, the CDR3 is TGCGCCAGCAGCTTAACGGGACAGGTCTACAATGAGCAGTTCTTC. The full variable domain, rest sourced from reference TRBV5-1 and TRBJ2-1, is KAGVTQTPRYLIKTRGQQVTLSCSPISGHRSVSWYQQTPGQGLQFLFEYFSETQRNKGNFPGRFSGRQFSNSRSEMNVSTLELGDSALYLCASSLTGQVYNEQFFGPGTRLTVL.

A note on this clone: One end of the junction fails to match germline, which may point to a read error. This chain links TRBV11-3 with TRBJ1-1; the D is unclear. CDR1 SGHNT and CDR2 YENEEA come from the germline V gene. The CDR3 has 15 amino acids. The CDR3 reads CASSLAVRSNAEAFF. DNA for the CDR3: TGTGCCAGCAGCTTAGCTGTCAGGTCGAACGCTGAAGCTTTCTTT. Complete variable domain (other parts from reference TRBV11-3 and TRBJ1-1): EAGVVQSPRYKIIEKKQPVAFWCNPISGHNTLYWYLQNLGQGPELLIRYENEEAVDDSQLPKDRFSAERLKGVDSTLKIQPAELGDSAVYLCASSLAVRSNAEAFFGQGTRLTVV.

This clone has only a few counts. The rearrangement uses TRBV6-4 and TRBJ2-7, with D possibly called TRBD1 or TRBD2 (6 bases each). The germline gives CDR1 MRHNA, CDR2 SNTAGT. Trimming removed 3 bases at V and 7 bases at J, with 13 bases between. The CDR3 covers 13 residues. CDR3 coding DNA: TGTGCCAGCAGTGAGTCAGGGGCGGGGGAGCAGTACTTC. Translating gives CASSESGAGEQYF.

This chain joins TRBV9 and TRBJ2-3; 7 bases match TRBD1. Germline V CDR1 and CDR2: SGDLS, YYNGEE. The CDR3 is 16 amino acids. V dropped 4 bases and J dropped 5; count of bases not matched to a gene: 13. The CDR3 region is CASSSRGQAGQDTQYF. In DNA, the CDR3 is TGTGCCAGCAGCTCGAGAGGACAGGCCGGGCAAGATACGCAGTATTTT.

The chain carries TRBV19 and TRBJ2-5, with D perhaps TRBD2 (6 bases). Germline CDR1 reads LNHDA; CDR2 reads SQIVND (reference sequence). The ends were cut back, 3 bases at V and 1 base at J, with 12 bases in the middle. This CDR3 region has 15 residues. CDR3 in DNA: TGTGCCAGTAGTATGGGGGGTTCGGCCCAAGAGACCCAGTACTTC. It translates to CASSMGGSAQETQYF.

The V call is TRBV7-2, the J call TRBJ1-5; weak D call: TRBD1 (5 bases). The CDR3 loop spans 14 amino acids. The germline V gene encodes CDR1 SGHTA and CDR2 FQGNSA. V gave up 5 bases and J gave up 0 bases, with 8 bases separating them. CDR3 loop: CASSPGHSNQPQHF. CDR3 in DNA: TGTGCCAGCAGCCCTGGACATAGCAATCAGCCCCAGCATTTT.

V and J are TRBV29-1 and TRBJ1-2; D gene uncertain. Germline-derived CDR1 and CDR2 are SQVTM and ANQGSEA. This CDR3 is built from 12 residues. The V end was cut by 0 bases, the J end by 4 bases, with 6 bases between. CDR3 protein: CSVEDDGYGYTF. DNA of the CDR3: TGCAGCGTTGAAGATGACGGCTATGGCTACACCTTC.

The chain employs TRBV3-1 (or the pseudogene TRBV3-2) and TRBJ1-2; 7 bases match TRBD1. CDR1 LGHDT and CDR2 YNNKEL come from the germline V gene (reference sequence). This CDR3 region has 13 residues. After removal of 2 bases from V and 4 bases from J, the junction contained 1 base not matched to a gene. The CDR3 sequence: CASSQQGGYGYTF. The CDR3 coding sequence is TGTGCCAGCAGCCAACAGGGGGGCTATGGCTACACCTTC.

V and J are TRBV2 and TRBJ2-2; 13 bases fit TRBD2. Germline lookup yields CDR1 SNHLY and CDR2 FYNNEI. Trimming removed 8 bases from V and 7 bases from J; junction bases left unmatched: 4. This CDR3 comprises 14 residues. The CDR3 nucleotides read TGTGCCAGCTCAGGACTAGCGGGGGTCGGGGAGCTGTTTTTT. Translating gives CASSGLAGVGELFF.

The chain couples TRBV27 to TRBJ1-3, with D possibly TRBD1 on 6 matching bases. CDR1 MNHEY and CDR2 SMNVEV come from the germline V gene (reference sequence). The CDR3 totals 18 residues. V was clipped by 2 bases and J by 0 bases, with 17 bases between them. The CDR3 bases are TGTGCCAGCAGTTTAAATCCCAGCAGGGGATTCTCTGGAAACACCATATATTTT. The encoded protein is CASSLNPSRGFSGNTIYF.

The chain employs TRBV18 and TRBJ2-1; TRBD2 is a possible D gene (6 bases). This CDR3 is built from 16 residues. Germline V CDR1 and CDR2: KGHSH, LQKENI. V was cut by 8 bases and J by 0 bases, with 17 bases left in between. This chain's CDR3 is CASRETVSNSYNEQFF. CDR3 in DNA: TGTGCCAGCCGGGAGACAGTTAGTAACTCCTACAATGAGCAGTTCTTC.

The chain is built from TRBV6-2 or TRBV6-3 and TRBJ1-2, with TRBD1 matching 7 bases. V gave up 6 bases and J gave up 6 bases; unmatched junction bases: 10. The germline CDR1 and CDR2 sequences are MNHEY and SVGEGT. This CDR3 spans 14 amino acids. CDR3 amino acids: CASSRRGQRDGYTF. The CDR3 region has the DNA TGTGCCAGCAGCCGACGGGGACAGAGGGATGGCTACACCTTC.

V and J are TRBV5-1 and TRBJ1-2, with unresolved D. The CDR3 has 16 residues. Trimming shortened V by 1 base and J by 7 bases, and 20 bases separated the two germline ends. Germline V CDR1 and CDR2: SGHRS, YFSETQ. The CDR3 loop reads CASSLTELRLSGGYTF. CDR3 nucleotides: TGCGCCAGCAGCTTGACCGAGCTACGGCTCTCGGGTGGCTACACCTTC.

V and J are TRBV28 and TRBJ1-2; D remains ambiguous. Deletions cut 4 bases from V and 3 bases from J, with 6 bases between. The germline V gene encodes CDR1 MDHEN and CDR2 SYDVKM. CDR3 length: 12 residues. The chain's CDR3 is CASSYRDYGYTF. The DNA for the CDR3 is TGTGCCAGCAGTTACAGAGACTATGGCTACACCTTC.

The V call is TRBV27, the J call TRBJ2-5; D remains ambiguous. CDR1 and CDR2 (germline): MNHEY, SMNVEV (reference sequence). The CDR3 is made up of 13 amino acids. Trimming stripped 6 bases from V and 2 bases from J, with 10 bases between. CDR3 region: CASSRHDQETQYF. The DNA of the CDR3 is TGTGCCAGCAGCCGCCACGATCAAGAGACCCAGTACTTC.

The chain is built from TRBV11-1 and TRBJ2-1; D is unclear. This CDR3 contains 14 residues. The germline gives CDR1 SGHAT, CDR2 FQDESV (reference sequence). Trimming cost V 3 bases and J 5 bases, with 11 bases left between them. CDR3: CASSLASPNNEQFF. The DNA of the CDR3 is TGTGCCAGCAGCTTGGCGAGCCCCAACAATGAGCAGTTCTTC.

The chain employs TRBV18 and TRBJ1-4, with 7 bases that match TRBD1. CDR3 size: 14 residues. The germline gives CDR1 KGHSH, CDR2 LQKENI. The trim removed 2 bases at V and 7 bases at J, leaving 4 bases unmatched. The CDR3 region is CASSPDRASEKLFF. DNA of the CDR3: TGTGCCAGCTCACCAGACAGGGCTAGTGAAAAACTGTTTTTT.

The chain combines TRBV7-2 with TRBJ2-7, with D maybe TRBD2 (6 bases). Germline CDR1 is SGHTA and CDR2 is FQGNSA. V lost 3 bases and J 6 bases, leaving 15 bases between the germline ends. The CDR3 is made up of 14 amino acids. CDR3 protein: CASSLDYGLPEQYF. The CDR3 bases are TGTGCCAGCAGCTTGGACTACGGGCTACCCGAGCAGTACTTC.

The chain links TRBV4-1 to TRBJ2-3; D not certain. Germline lookup yields CDR1 MGHRA and CDR2 YSYEKL. The CDR3 has 14 residues. Trimming removed 1 base at V and 2 bases at J, with 7 bases between. The CDR3 nucleotides are TGCGCCAGCAGCCAAGCTCAGGCCACAGATACGCAGTATTTT. As protein: CASSQAQATDTQYF.

This clone was picked up a small number of times. CDR3 in DNA: TGTGCCAGCAGTTTCGGACAGGGGAATGAAAAACTGTTTTTT. It specifies CASSFGQGNEKLFF. The chain joins TRBV6-5 to TRBJ1-4; 9 bases match TRBD1. The CDR3 loop spans 14 amino acids. Germline values: CDR1 MNHEY, CDR2 SVGAGI. Unmatched junction bases numbered 2, after V lost 4 bases and J lost 5 bases.

The chain is built from TRBV5-4 and TRBJ2-5; D remains unclear. The CDR3 loop spans 13 amino acids. Germline assignment: CDR1 SGHNT and CDR2 YYREEE (reference sequence). The V and J ends lost 4 bases and 2 bases respectively, with 9 bases between them. The CDR3 protein is CASSPGLQETQYF. DNA of the CDR3: TGTGCCAGCAGCCCTGGGCTGCAAGAGACCCAGTACTTC.

This chain links TRBV5-1 with TRBJ2-3, with D perhaps matching TRBD2 (6 bases). The CDR3 contains 16 residues. The V gene lost 4 bases and the J gene lost 6 bases, with 21 bases spanning the gap. The germline V gene encodes CDR1 SGHRS and CDR2 YFSETQ. The CDR3, as DNA: TGCGCCAGCAGCGTGGCCTTAGCGGCGGCCCTGGATACGCAGTATTTT. Its protein product is CASSVALAAALDTQYF.

Concerning this clone: A read error may produce the germline difference seen at one junction end. Other DNA sequences in this specimen translate into the identical CDR3. This rearrangement joins TRBV20-1 to TRBJ1-4; unclear D gene. From germline, CDR1 is DFQATT and CDR2 SNEGSKA (reference sequence). The CDR3 loop spans 11 amino acids. The CDR3 DNA reads as TGCAGTGCCAGAGACTATGAAAAACTGTTTTTT. Amino acid sequence: CSARDYEKLFF.

The sample holds a few counts of this clone. J is TRBJ1-1 and V is TRBV19, with 8 nucleotides matching TRBD1. This CDR3 has 13 residues. Germline trimming cut 5 bases from V and 3 bases from J; bases unmatched to any gene: 2. CDR1 is LNHDA, CDR2 SQIVND, per germline (reference sequence). The CDR3 sequence: CASSSQGDTEAFF. Here the CDR3 DNA reads TGTGCCAGTAGTTCACAGGGGGACACTGAAGCTTTCTTT.

This chain uses TRBV11-3 with TRBJ2-3; no clear D. Trimming shortened V by 3 bases and J by 3 bases, and 7 bases separated the two germline ends. The V gene's germline CDR1 is SGHNT and CDR2 YENEEA. The CDR3 contains 13 residues. CDR3 in DNA: TGTGCCAGCAGCTTTGTTCCGACAGATACGCAGTATTTT. Amino acid sequence: CASSFVPTDTQYF.

The chain joins TRBV13 to TRBJ2-7; a possible D gene is TRBD2 (6 bases). Germline values: CDR1 PRHDT, CDR2 FYEKMQ (reference sequence). V lost 5 bases to trimming and J lost 2 bases, with 10 bases between them. CDR3 length: 13 amino acids. CDR3 residues: CASSPGGAYEQYF. As DNA, the CDR3 is TGTGCCAGCAGCCCCGGGGGAGCCTACGAGCAGTACTTC. Supplemented by reference TRBV13 and TRBJ2-7, the full variable domain reads AAGVIQSPRHLIKEKRETATLKCYPIPRHDTVYWYQQGPGQDPQFLISFYEKMQSDKGSIPDRFSAQQFSDYHSELNMSSLELGDSALYFCASSPGGAYEQYFGPGTRLTVT.

The chain recombines TRBV28 with TRBJ1-4; D unresolved. The germline gives CDR1 MDHEN, CDR2 SYDVKM. V lost 1 base to trimming and J lost 8 bases, with 17 bases between them. The CDR3 is 16 residues long. The CDR3 region is CASSLYAEGFGEKLFF. The CDR3 DNA reads as TGTGCCAGCAGTTTATATGCAGAGGGCTTCGGCGAAAAACTGTTTTTT.